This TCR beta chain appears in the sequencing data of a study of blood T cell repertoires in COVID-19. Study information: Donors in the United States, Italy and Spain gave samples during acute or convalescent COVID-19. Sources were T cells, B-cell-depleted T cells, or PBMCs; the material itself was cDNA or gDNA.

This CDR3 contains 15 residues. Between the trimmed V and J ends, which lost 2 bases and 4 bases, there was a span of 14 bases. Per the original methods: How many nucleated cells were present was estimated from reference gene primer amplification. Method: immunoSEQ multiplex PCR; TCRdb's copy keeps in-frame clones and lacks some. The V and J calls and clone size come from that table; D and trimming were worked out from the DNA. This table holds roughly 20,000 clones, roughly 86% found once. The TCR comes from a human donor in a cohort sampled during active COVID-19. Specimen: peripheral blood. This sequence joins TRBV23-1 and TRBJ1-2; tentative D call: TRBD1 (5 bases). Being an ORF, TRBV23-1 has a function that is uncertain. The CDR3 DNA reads TGCGCCAGCAGTCAACGGAACAGGTCGTTCTATGGCTACACCTTC. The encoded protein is CASSQRNRSFYGYTF.